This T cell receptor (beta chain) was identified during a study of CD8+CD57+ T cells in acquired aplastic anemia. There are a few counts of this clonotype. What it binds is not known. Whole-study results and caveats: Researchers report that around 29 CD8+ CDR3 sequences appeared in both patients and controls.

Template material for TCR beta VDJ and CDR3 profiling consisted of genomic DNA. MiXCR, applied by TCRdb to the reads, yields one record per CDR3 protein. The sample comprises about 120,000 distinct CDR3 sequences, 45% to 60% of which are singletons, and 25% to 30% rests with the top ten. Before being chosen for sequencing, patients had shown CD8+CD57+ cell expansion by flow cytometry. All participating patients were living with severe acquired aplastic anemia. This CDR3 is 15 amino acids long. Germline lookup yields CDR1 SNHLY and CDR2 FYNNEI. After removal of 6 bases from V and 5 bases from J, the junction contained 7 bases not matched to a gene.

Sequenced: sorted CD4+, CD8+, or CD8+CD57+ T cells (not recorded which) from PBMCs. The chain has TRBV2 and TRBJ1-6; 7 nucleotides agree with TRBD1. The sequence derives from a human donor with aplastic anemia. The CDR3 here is CASRETGWDNSPLHF. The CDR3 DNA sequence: TGTGCCAGCAGGGAGACAGGGTGGGATAATTCACCCCTCCACTTT.